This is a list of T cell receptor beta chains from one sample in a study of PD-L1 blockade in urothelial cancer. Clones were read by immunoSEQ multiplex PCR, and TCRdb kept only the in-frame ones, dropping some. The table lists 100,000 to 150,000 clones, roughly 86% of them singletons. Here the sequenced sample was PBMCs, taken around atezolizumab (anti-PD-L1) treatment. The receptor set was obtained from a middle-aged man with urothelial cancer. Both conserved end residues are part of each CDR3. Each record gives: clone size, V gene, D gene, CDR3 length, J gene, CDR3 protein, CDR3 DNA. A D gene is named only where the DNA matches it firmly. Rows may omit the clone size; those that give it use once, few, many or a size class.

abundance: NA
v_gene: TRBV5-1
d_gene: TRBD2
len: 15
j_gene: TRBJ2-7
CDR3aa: CASSVDSGRWYEQYF
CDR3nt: TGCGCCAGCAGCGTCGATAGCGGGAGGTGGTACGAGCAGTACTTC

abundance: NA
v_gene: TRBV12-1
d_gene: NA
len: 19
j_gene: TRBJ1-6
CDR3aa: CASSFGMVAGLSYNSPLHF
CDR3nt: TGTGCCAGCAGCTTTGGTATGGTGGCAGGGTTATCCTATAATTCACCCCTCCACTTT

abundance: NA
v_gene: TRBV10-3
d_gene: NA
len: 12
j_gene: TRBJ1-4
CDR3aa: CAISEPKEKLFF
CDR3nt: TGTGCCATCAGTGAGCCAAAAGAAAAACTGTTTTTT

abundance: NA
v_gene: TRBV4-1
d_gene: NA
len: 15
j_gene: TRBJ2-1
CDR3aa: CASSQDGATYNEQFF
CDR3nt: TGCGCCAGCAGCCAAGATGGGGCAACCTACAATGAGCAGTTCTTC

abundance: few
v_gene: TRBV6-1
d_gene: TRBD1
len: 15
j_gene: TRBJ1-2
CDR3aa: CASSEAGTGAGGYTF
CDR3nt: TGTGCCAGCAGTGAAGCGGGGACAGGGGCCGGTGGCTACACCTTC

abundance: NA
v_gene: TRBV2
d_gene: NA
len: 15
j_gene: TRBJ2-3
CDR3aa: CASRETVGIAGTQYF
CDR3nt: TGTGCCAGCCGCGAGACAGTGGGTATCGCAGGGACGCAGTATTTT

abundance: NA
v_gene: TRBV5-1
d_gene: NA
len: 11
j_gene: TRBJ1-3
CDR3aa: CASSGGGTIYF
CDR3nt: TGCGCCAGCAGCGGGGGGGGCACCATATATTTT

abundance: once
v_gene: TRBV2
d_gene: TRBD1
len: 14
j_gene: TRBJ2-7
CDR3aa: CASSGTGYSYEQYF
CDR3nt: TGTGCCAGCAGCGGGACAGGGTATTCGTACGAGCAGTACTTC

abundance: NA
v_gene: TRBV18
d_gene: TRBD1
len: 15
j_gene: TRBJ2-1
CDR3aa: CASSRQGSSYNEQFF
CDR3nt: TGTGCCAGCTCACGACAGGGGAGCTCCTACAATGAGCAGTTCTTC

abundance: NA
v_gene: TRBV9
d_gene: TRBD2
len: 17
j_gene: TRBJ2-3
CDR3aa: CASSVAGSGSITDTQYF
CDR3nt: TGTGCCAGCAGCGTAGCTGGTAGCGGGAGCATAACAGATACGCAGTATTTT

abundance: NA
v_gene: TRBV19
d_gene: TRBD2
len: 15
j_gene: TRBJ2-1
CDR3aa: CASSIMLAGEMEQFF
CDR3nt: TGTGCCAGTAGTATAATGTTAGCGGGAGAAATGGAGCAGTTCTTC

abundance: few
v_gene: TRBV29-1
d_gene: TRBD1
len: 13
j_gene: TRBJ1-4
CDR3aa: CSASWDRGVKLFF
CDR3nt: TGCAGCGCGTCTTGGGACAGGGGTGTAAAACTGTTTTTT

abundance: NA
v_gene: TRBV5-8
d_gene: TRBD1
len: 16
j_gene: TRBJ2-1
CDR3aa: CASSTGTGGAYNEQFF
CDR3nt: TGTGCCAGCAGCACCGGGACAGGGGGCGCATACAATGAGCAGTTCTTC

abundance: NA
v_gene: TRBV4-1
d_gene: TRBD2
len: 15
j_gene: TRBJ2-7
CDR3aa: CASRQSTSEYYEQYF
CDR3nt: TGCGCCAGCAGGCAATCGACTAGCGAGTACTACGAGCAGTACTTC

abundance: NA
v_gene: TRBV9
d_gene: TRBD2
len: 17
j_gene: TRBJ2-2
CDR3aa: CASSVDLAGGVGGELFF
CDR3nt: TGTGCCAGCAGCGTAGACTTAGCGGGAGGGGTCGGCGGGGAGCTGTTTTTT

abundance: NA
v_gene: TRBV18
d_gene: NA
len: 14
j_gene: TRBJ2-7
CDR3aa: CASSPPTVRGEQYF
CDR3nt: TGTGCCAGCTCACCACCCACTGTTCGGGGAGAGCAGTACTTC

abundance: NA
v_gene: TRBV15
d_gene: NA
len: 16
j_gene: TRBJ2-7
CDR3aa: CATSSGSRARAYEQYF
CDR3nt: TGTGCCACCAGCAGCGGATCTCGGGCCAGGGCCTACGAGCAGTACTTC

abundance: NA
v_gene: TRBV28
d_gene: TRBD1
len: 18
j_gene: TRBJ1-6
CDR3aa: CASSLVGQRSSYNSPLHF
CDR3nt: TGTGCCAGCAGTTTGGTGGGACAGCGAAGCTCCTATAATTCACCCCTCCACTTT

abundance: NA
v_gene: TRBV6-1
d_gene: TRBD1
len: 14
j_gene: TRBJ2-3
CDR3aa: CASSEGTGADTQYF
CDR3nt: TGTGCCAGCAGTGAAGGGACAGGGGCAGATACGCAGTATTTT

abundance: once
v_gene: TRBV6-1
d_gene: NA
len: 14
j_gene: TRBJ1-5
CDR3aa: CASSVTGNNQPQHF
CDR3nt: TGTGCCAGCAGTGTCACAGGGAACAATCAGCCCCAGCATTTT

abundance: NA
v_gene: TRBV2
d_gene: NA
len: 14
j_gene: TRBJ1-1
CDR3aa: CASSGEGIGTEAFF
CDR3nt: TGTGCCAGCAGCGGGGAAGGCATCGGCACTGAAGCTTTCTTT

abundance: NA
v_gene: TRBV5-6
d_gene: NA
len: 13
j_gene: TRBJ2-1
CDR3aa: CASSPDRNNEQFF
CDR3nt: TGTGCCAGCAGCCCCGACAGAAACAATGAGCAGTTCTTC

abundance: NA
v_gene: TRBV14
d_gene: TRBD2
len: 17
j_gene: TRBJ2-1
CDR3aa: CASSPRTSGSSYNEQFF
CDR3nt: TGTGCCAGCAGTCCTCGGACTAGCGGGAGCTCCTACAATGAGCAGTTCTTC

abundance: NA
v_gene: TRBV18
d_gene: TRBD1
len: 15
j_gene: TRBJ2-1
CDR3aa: CASSLGQGSYYEQFF
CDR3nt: TGTGCCAGCTCACTCGGACAGGGGTCTTACTATGAGCAGTTCTTC

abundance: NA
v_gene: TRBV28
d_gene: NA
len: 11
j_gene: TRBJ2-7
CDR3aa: CASSSVYEQYF
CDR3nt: TGTGCCAGCAGTTCGGTCTACGAGCAGTACTTC

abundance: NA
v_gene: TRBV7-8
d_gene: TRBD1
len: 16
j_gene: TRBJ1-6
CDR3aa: CASSLAVPGGPGALHF
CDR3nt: TGTGCCAGCAGCCTAGCGGTACCAGGGGGCCCAGGGGCCCTCCACTTT

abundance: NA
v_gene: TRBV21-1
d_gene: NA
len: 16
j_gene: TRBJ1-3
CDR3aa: CASSTRVHSSGNTIYF
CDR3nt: TGTGCCAGCAGCACCAGGGTACATTCGTCTGGAAACACCATATATTTT

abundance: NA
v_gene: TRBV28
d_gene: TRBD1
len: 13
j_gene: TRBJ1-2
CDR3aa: CASSVGQYYGYTF
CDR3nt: TGTGCCAGCAGTGTGGGACAGTACTATGGCTACACCTTC

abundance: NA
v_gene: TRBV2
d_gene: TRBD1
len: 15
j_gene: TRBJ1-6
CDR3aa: CASVGTGGNNSPLHF
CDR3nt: TGTGCCAGCGTAGGGACAGGGGGGAATAATTCACCCCTCCACTTT

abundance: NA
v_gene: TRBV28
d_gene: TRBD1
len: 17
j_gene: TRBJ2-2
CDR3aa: CASSLLMGQGSAGELFF
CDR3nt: TGTGCCAGCAGTTTATTGATGGGACAGGGTTCCGCCGGGGAGCTGTTTTTT

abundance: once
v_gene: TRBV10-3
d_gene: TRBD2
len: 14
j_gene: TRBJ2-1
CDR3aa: CAIREASGSREQFF
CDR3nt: TGTGCCATCAGAGAGGCTAGCGGGAGTAGGGAGCAGTTCTTC

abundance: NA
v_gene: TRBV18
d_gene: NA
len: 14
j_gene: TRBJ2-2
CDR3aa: CASSPPSGTGELFF
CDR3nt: TGTGCCAGCTCACCACCTAGCGGCACCGGGGAGCTGTTTTTT

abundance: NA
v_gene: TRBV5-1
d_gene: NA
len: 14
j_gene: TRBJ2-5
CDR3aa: CASSRDTQGETQYF
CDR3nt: TGCGCCAGCAGCAGGGACACCCAGGGGGAGACCCAGTACTTC

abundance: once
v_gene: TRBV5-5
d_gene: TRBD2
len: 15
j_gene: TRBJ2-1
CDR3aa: CASSLVLAGYNEQFF
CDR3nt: TGTGCCAGCAGCTTGGTACTAGCGGGCTACAATGAGCAGTTCTTC

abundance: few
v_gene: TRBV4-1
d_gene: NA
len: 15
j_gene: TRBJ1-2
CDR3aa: CASSQARGVSYGYTF
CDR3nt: TGCGCCAGCAGCCAAGCCAGGGGAGTGAGCTATGGCTACACCTTC

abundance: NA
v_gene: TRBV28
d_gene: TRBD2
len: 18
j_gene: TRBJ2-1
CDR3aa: CASSLPAFGSGSFYEQFF
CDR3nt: TGTGCCAGCAGTTTACCGGCATTTGGTAGCGGGAGTTTCTATGAGCAGTTCTTC

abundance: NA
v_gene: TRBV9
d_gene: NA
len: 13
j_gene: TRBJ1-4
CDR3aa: CASSQGANEKLFF
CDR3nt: TGTGCCAGTTCACAGGGAGCTAATGAAAAACTGTTTTTT

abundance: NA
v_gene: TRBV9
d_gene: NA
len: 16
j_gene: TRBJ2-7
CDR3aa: CASSVDDTRATYEQYF
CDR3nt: TGTGCCAGCAGCGTAGACGATACGCGGGCCACCTACGAGCAGTACTTC

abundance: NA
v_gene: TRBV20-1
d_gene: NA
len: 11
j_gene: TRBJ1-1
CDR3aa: CSAPRYSQAFF
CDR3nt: TGCAGTGCCCCTCGATATAGCCAAGCTTTCTTT

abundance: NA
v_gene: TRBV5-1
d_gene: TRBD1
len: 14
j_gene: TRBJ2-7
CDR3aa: CASSWAGGNYEQYF
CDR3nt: TGCGCCAGCAGCTGGGCAGGGGGCAACTACGAGCAGTACTTC

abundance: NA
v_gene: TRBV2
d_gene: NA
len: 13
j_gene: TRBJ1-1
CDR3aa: CASSAGKWSEAFF
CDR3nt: TGTGCCAGCAGCGCGGGTAAATGGTCTGAAGCTTTCTTT

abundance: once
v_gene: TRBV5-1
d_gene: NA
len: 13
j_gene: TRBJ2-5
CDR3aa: CASSLPGKETQYF
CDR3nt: TGCGCCAGCAGCTTGCCCGGGAAAGAGACCCAGTACTTC